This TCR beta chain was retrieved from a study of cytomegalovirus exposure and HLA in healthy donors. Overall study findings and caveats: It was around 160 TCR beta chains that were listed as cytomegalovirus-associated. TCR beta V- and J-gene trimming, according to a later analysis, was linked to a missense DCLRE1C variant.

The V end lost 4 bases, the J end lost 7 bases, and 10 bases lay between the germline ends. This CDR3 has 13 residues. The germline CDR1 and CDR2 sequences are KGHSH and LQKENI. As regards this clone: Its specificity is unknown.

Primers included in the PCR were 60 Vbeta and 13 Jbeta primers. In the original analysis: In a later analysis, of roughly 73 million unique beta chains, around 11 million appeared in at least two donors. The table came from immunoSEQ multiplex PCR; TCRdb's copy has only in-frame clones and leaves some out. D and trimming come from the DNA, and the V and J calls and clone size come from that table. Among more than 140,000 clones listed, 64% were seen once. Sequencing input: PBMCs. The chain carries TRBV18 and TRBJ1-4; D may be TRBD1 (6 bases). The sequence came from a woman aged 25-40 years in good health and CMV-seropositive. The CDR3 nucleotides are TGTGCCAGCTCACTAACGGACAGTGAAAAACTGTTTTTT. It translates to CASSLTDSEKLFF.